This T cell receptor beta chain was captured in a study of regulatory T cells in long-lasting Graves disease. Notes on the study in general: The number of shared public clonotypes was higher in persistent patients (2,741) than new patients (more than 850).

As to time point: newly diagnosed GD, antithyroid drugs for less than 3 months. PBMC-derived RNA was used for the TCR library. This clonotype was seen at least ten times. The antigen is unknown. According to the study, TCR beta libraries were built with iRepertoire HTBI primers and CDR3-region Arm-PCR. TCRdb recomputed calls from the multiplex PCR reads with MiXCR, one row per CDR3 protein. Of about 220,000 distinct CDR3 sequences listed, less than 20% are singletons. The CDR3 contains 15 residues. The germline CDR1 and CDR2 sequences are MNHEY and SMNVEV (reference sequence). Trimming took 3 bases from V and 2 from J, leaving 13 bases between them. This same sample was also taken into another study, of T cells in Graves' hyperthyroidism and ophthalmopathy. Per that study: The hyperthyroidism patients had all been newly diagnosed, and their disease duration was under 2 months. Their ages ranged from 18 to 65 years. When the TCR CDR3 underwent first-round RT-PCR, the HTBI primer set was used. Ophthalmopathy was separated from stable hyperthyroidism by a 13 V-J model.

The TCR originated in a woman aged 25 to 39 with Graves disease. Source: peripheral blood mononuclear cells (PBMCs), taken at new diagnosis, from a patient treated with antithyroid drugs. The rearrangement links TRBV27 to TRBJ1-1, with D possibly TRBD1 on 5 matching bases. CDR3 nucleotides: TGTGCCAGCAGTTTGACAGCCCTTTTAAACACTGAAGCTTTCTTT. Translation: CASSLTALLNTEAFF.